The clone carrying this T cell receptor (beta chain) was recorded many times. What it binds is unknown. The data derive from a study of T cells after posttransplantation cyclophosphamide. Overall study results and limits: Donor-recipient repertoire similarity was low at 1-2 months, rising over year one. Recipient CMV seropositivity and CMV reactivation strongly tracked TRB clonality.

Only in-frame clones appear in the TCRdb table, and some are missing; sequencing was by immunoSEQ multiplex PCR. This sample comprises under 15,000 clones, none seen once only. Germline V lookup: CDR1 SNHLY, CDR2 FYNNEI. The V gene end was trimmed by 0 bases and the J gene end by 8 bases; junction bases not matched to a gene: 9. There are 16 residues in the CDR3. This chain joins TRBV2 and TRBJ1-4, with 7 bases fitting TRBD1. Sequencing was carried out using PBMCs. The clonotype comes from a woman aged 40 to 49 in good health, CMV-negative, and a related stem cell transplant donor. CDR3 sequence reads: CASSEAMTGREEKLFF. CDR3 DNA: TGTGCCAGCAGTGAAGCCATGACAGGGCGGGAGGAAAAACTGTTTTTT.